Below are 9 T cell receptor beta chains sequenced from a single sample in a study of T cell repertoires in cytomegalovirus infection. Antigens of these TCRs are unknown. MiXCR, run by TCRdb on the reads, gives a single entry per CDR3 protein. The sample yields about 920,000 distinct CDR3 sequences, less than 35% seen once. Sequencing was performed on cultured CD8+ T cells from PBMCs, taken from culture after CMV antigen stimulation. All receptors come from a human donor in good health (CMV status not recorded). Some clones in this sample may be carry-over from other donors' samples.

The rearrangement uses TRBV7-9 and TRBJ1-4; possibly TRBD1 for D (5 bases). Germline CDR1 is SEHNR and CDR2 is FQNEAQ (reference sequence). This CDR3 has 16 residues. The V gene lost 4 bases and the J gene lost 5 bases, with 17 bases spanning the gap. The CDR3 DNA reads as TGTGCCAGCAGCTACTATCCGGGACCGGCAAATGAAAAACTGTTTTTT. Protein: CASSYYPGPANEKLFF.

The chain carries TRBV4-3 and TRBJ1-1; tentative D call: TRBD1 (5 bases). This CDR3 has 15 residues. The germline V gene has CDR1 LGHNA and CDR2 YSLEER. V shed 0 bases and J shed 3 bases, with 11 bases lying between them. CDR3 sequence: CASSQEGWGDTEAFF. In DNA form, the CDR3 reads TGCGCCAGCAGCCAAGAGGGATGGGGGGACACTGAAGCTTTCTTT.

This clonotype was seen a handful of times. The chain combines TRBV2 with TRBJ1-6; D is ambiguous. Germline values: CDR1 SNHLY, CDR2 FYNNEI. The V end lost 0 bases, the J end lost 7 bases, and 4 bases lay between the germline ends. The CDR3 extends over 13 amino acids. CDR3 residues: CASSEAPNSPLHF. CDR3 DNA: TGTGCCAGCAGTGAAGCCCCGAATTCACCCCTCCACTTT.

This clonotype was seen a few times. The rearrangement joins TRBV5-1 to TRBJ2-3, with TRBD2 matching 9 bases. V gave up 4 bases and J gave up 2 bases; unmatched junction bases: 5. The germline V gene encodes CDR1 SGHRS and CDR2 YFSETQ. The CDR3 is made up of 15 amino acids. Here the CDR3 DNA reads TGCGCCAGCAGCACCGGGACTAGCTTCACAGATACGCAGTATTTT. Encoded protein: CASSTGTSFTDTQYF.

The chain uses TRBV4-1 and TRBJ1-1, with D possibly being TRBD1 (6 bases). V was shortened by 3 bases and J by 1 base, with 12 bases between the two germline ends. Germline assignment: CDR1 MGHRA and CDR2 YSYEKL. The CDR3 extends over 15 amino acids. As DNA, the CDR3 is TGCGCCAGCAGCCAGGAAGGACAGTCGAACACTGAAGCTTTCTTT. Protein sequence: CASSQEGQSNTEAFF.

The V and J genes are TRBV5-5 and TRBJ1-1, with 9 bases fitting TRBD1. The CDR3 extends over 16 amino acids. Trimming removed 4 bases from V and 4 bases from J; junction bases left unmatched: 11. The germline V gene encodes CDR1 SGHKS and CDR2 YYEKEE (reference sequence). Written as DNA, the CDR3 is TGTGCCAGCAGCGAAAAGGACAGGGGTTATTTCACTGAAGCTTTCTTT. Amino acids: CASSEKDRGYFTEAFF.

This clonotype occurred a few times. CDR3 protein: CASSSAERGDEQFF. The CDR3 DNA reads as TGTGCCAGCAGTTCGGCCGAGAGGGGCGATGAGCAGTTCTTC. The rearrangement joins TRBV6-5 to TRBJ2-1; D assignment may be TRBD1 or TRBD2 (5 bases each). V dropped 4 bases and J dropped 8 bases, with 15 bases sitting between them. The CDR3 extends over 14 amino acids. CDR1 and CDR2 from the germline V gene are MNHEY and SVGAGI.

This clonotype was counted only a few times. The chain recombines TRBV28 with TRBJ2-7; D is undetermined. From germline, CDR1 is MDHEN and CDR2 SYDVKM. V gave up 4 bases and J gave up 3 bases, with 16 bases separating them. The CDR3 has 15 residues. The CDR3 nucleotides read TGTGCCAGCAGTTCCCCTCAGGTAGGGTTCTACGAGCAGTACGTC. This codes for CASSSPQVGFYEQYV.

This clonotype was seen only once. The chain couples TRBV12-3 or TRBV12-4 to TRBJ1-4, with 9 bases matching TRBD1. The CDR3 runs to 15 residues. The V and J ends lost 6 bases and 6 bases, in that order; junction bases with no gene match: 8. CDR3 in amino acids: CASRRSGTGHEKLFF. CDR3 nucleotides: TGTGCCAGCAGACGCTCCGGGACAGGGCATGAAAAACTGTTTTTT.